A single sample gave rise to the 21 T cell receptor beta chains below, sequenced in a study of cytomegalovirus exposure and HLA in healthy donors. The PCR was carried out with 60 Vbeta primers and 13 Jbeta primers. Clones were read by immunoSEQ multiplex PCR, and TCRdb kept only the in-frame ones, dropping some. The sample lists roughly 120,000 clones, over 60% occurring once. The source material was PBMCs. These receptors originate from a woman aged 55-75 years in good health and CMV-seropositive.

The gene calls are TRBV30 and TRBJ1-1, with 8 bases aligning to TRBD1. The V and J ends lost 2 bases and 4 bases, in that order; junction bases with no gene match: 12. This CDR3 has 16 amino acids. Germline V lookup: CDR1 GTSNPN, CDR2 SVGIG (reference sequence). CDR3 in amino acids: CAWSPPRGRGPTEAFF. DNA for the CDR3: TGTGCCTGGAGTCCCCCAAGGGGCAGGGGGCCCACTGAAGCTTTCTTT. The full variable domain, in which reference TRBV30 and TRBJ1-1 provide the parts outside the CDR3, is SQTIHQWPATLVQPVGSPLSLECTVEGTSNPNLYWYRQAAGRGLQLLFYSVGIGQISSEVPQNLSASRPQDRQFILSSKKLLLSDSGFYLCAWSPPRGRGPTEAFFGQGTRLTVV.

As DNA, the CDR3 is TGTGCCAGCAGTTACTGGGCAGGGAGGGACACTGAAGCTTTCTTT. Encoded protein: CASSYWAGRDTEAFF. The chain has TRBV6-5 and TRBJ1-1; tentatively, D is TRBD1 (5 bases). V was shortened by 1 base and J by 3 bases, with 12 bases between the two germline ends. Germline-derived CDR1 and CDR2 are MNHEY and SVGAGI. This CDR3 has 15 amino acids.

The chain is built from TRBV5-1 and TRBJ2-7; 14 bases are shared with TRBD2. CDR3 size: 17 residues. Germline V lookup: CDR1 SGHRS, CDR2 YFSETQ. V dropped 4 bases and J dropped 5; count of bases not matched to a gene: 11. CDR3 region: CASSPGTSGSSFDEQYF. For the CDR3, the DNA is TGCGCCAGCAGCCCGGGGACTAGCGGGAGTTCTTTCGACGAGCAGTACTTC. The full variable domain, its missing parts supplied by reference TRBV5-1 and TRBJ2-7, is KAGVTQTPRYLIKTRGQQVTLSCSPISGHRSVSWYQQTPGQGLQFLFEYFSETQRNKGNFPGRFSGRQFSNSRSEMNVSTLELGDSALYLCASSPGTSGSSFDEQYFGPGTRLTVT.

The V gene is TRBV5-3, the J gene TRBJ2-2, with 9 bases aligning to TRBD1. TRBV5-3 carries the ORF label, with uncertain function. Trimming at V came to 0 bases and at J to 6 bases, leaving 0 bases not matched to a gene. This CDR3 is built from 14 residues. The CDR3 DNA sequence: TGTGCCAGAAGCTTGGGACAGGGGGCCGGGGAGCTGTTTTTT. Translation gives CARSLGQGAGELFF.

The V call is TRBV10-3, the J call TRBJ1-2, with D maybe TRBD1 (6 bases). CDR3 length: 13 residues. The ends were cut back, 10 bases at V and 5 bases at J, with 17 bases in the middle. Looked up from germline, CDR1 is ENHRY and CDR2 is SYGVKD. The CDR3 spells CATKDSQGYGYTF. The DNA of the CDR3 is TGTGCCACTAAGGACAGCCAGGGGTATGGCTACACCTTC.

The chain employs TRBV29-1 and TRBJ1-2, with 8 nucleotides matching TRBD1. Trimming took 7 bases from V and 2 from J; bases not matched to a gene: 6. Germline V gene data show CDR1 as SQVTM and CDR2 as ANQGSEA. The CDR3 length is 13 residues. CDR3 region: CSARGTGNYGYTF. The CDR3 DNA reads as TGCAGCGCAAGGGGGACAGGCAACTATGGCTACACCTTC.

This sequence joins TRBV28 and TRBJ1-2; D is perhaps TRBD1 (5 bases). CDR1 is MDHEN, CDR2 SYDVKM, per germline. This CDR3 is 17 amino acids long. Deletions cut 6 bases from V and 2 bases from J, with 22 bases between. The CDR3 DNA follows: TGTGCCAGCAGAGGGGTCGACCCAGCCAAACCCAACTATGGCTACACCTTC. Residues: CASRGVDPAKPNYGYTF.

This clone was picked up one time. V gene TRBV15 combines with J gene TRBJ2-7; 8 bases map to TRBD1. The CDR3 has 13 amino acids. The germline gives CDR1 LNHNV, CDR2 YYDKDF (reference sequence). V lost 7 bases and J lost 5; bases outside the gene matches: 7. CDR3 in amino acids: CATKIQGGNEQYF. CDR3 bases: TGTGCCACCAAAATACAGGGGGGTAACGAGCAGTACTTC. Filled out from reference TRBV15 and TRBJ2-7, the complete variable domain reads DAMVIQNPRYQVTQFGKPVTLSCSQTLNHNVMYWYQQKSSQAPKLLFHYYDKDFNNEADTPDNFQSRRPNTSFCFLDIRSPGLGDTAMYLCATKIQGGNEQYFGPGTRLTVT.

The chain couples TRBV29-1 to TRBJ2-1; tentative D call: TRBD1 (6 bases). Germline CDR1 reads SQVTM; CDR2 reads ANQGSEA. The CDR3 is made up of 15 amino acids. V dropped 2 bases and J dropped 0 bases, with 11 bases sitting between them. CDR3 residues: CSVETRDTSYNEQFF. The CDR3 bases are TGCAGCGTTGAAACCCGGGACACCTCCTACAATGAGCAGTTCTTC.

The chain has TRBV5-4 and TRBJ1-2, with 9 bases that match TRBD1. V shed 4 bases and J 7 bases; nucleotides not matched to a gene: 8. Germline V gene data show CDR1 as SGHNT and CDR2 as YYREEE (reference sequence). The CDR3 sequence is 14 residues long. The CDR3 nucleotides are TGTGCCAGCAGCCCCGGGACAGGGAGGCGTGGCTACACCTTC. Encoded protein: CASSPGTGRRGYTF.

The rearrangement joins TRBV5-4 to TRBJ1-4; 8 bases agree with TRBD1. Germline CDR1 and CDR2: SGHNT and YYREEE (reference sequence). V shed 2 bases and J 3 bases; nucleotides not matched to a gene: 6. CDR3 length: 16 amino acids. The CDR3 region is CASSFEQGVSNEKLFF. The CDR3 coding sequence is TGTGCCAGCAGCTTCGAACAGGGGGTGTCTAATGAAAAACTGTTTTTT.

The CDR3 loop reads CAGVDGLMNTEAFF. CDR3 DNA: TGTGCCGGTGTCGATGGGCTGATGAACACTGAAGCTTTCTTT. The chain carries TRBV15 and TRBJ1-1, with D uncertain. Germline V lookup: CDR1 LNHNV, CDR2 YYDKDF (reference sequence). Trimming pared 11 bases from V and 0 bases from J, leaving 16 bases between. CDR3 length: 14 amino acids.

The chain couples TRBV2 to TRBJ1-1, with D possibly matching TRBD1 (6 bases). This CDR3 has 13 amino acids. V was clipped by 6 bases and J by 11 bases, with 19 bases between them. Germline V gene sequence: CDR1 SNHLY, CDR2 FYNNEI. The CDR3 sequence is CASSTAPGVRAFF. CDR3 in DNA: TGTGCCAGCAGCACGGCTCCAGGGGTGCGCGCTTTCTTT.

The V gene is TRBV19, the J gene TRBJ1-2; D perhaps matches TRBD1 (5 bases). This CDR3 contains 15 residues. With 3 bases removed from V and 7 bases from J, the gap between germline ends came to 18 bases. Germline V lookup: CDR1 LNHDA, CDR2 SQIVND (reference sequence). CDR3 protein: CASSISFGADRGYTF. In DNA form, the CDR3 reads TGTGCCAGTAGTATTAGTTTTGGGGCAGATCGTGGCTACACCTTC.

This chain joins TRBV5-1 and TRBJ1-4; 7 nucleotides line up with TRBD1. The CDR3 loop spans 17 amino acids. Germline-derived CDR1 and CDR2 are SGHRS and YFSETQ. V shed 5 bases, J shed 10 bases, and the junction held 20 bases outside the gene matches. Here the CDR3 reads CASSRPITGVTPGKLFF. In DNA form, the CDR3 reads TGCGCCAGCAGTCGACCCATTACAGGGGTAACCCCTGGAAAACTGTTTTTT.

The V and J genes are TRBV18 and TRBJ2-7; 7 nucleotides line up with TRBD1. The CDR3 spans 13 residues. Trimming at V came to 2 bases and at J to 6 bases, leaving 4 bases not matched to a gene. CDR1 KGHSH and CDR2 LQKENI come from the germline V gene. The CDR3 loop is CASSPDRAGEQYF. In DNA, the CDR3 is TGTGCCAGCTCACCAGACAGGGCCGGCGAGCAGTACTTC.

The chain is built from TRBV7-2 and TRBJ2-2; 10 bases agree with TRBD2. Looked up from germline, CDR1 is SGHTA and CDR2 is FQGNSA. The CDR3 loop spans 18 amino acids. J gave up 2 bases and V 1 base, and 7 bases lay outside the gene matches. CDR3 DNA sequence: TGTGCCAGCAGCTTAGGGCGAGGACTAGCGGCTAACACCGGGGAGCTGTTTTTT. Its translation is CASSLGRGLAANTGELFF.

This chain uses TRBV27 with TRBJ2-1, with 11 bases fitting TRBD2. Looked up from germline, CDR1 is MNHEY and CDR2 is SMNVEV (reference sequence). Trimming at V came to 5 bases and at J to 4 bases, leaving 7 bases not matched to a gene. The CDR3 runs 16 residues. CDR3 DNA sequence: TGTGCCAGCAGTCCCGCTGTAGCGGGAGGGTACAATGAGCAGTTCTTC. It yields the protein CASSPAVAGGYNEQFF.

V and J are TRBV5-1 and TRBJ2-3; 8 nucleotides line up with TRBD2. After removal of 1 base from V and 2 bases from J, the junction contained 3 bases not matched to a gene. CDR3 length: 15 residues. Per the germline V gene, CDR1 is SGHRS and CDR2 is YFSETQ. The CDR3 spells CASSLFSGDTDTQYF. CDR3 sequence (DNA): TGCGCCAGCAGCTTGTTTAGCGGGGACACAGATACGCAGTATTTT.

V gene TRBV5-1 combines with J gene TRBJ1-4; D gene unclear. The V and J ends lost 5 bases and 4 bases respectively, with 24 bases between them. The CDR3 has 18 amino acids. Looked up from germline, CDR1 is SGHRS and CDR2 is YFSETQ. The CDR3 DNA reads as TGCGCCAGCAGTCTAGAGGGTGACGTAGGGCGCCTTAATGAAAAACTGTTTTTT. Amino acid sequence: CASSLEGDVGRLNEKLFF.

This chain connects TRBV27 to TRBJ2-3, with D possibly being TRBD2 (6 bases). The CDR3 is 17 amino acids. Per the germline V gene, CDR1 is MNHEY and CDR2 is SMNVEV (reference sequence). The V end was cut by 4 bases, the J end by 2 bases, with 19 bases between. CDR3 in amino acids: CASSSGWGLSDTDTQYF. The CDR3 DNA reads TGTGCCAGCAGTTCCGGGTGGGGACTCTCAGACACAGATACGCAGTATTTT.